This entry describes one T cell receptor (beta chain). This receptor's antigen is unknown. Base qualities are not recorded, but no much larger clone differs from it by a single base. TCRbeta CDR3 regions were amplified from genomic DNA by means of the immunoSEQ Assay, a bias-controlled multiplex PCR. As for the original processing: Nucleated cell counts per sample were estimated from amplification of reference gene primers within the assay. To quantify the absolute abundance of each unique TCRbeta CDR3 rearrangement, sequence reads were collapsed and filtered. Productive Simpson clonality was computed per sample as the square root of Simpson's diversity index over productive rearrangements. TCRdb stores this immuneACCESS table with in-frame sequences only. Part of the clones is absent; in the studies checked, under half of the shortfall reflects unresolved V genes, and no reason is known for the rest. V, J and clone size derive from that table, while D and trimming were established from the DNA sequence. The sample table lists about 220,000 clones, approximately 85% of them with a count of one. The ten top clones hold about 2.5% of the sample.

This sample is part of a study of blood T cell repertoires in COVID-19 (dated by TCRdb to between 2020 and 2021). Study-level background: The collaborator samples originated in the United States, Italy and Spain and spanned the acute and convalescent phases of COVID-19. The prospective study material was composed of cDNA or gDNA derived from T cells, B-cell-depleted T cells, or PBMCs. Subjects who had been exposed to COVID-19, were actively infected with it, or had recovered from it provided the deeply sampled blood TCRbeta repertoires that made up the dataset. The repertoires were released in a freely available public database intended as a resource for research on the immune response to SARS-CoV-2. Samples were obtained from the ongoing ImmuneRACE study (first 160 participants) and from approximately 1,200 subjects provided by 6 global collaborators. A de-identified subject ID, COVID-19 status, age in years and sex were almost always included in the sample metadata. Where available, HLA class I and class II types were obtained from metadata supplied by the sample provider rather than from assay-based typing.

Broad study findings and their caveats: The quantity of clinical and demographic metadata differed by source and by participant and was supplied without curation.

At one collaborating source in Seattle, patients were enrolled during active infection and were followed longitudinally through the course of disease. Each collaborating institution followed its own protocols to collect whole blood in K2EDTA tubes. Collaborator samples were shipped for TCRbeta analysis as frozen whole blood, isolated PBMCs, or DNA extracted from either sample type. Cut back by 3 bases and 0 bases, the V and J ends lie 9 bases apart. The CDR3 runs 16 residues from the cysteine to the phenylalanine. Only the CDR3 DNA stays, 48 bases, in frame from base 1. Looking up the germline V gene yields CDR1 MDHEN and CDR2 SYDVKM.

The rearrangement combines TRBV28 with TRBJ2-6, with the identity of the D gene unclear. The specimen sequenced was peripheral blood. The receptor was isolated from a woman aged 70 to 79 with COVID-19, enrolled during active disease. The CDR3 in this case is CASSLPSSSGANVLTF. The nucleotide sequence is TGTGCCAGCAGTTTGCCATCCAGCTCTGGGGCCAACGTCCTGACTTTC.